The subject of this entry is one T cell receptor beta chain. Antigen specificity is unknown. Method: immunoSEQ multiplex PCR; TCRdb's copy keeps in-frame clones and lacks some. The sample comprises 100,000 or so clones, 88% of which are singletons, and more than 5.5% rests with the top ten. The CDR3 runs to 15 residues. The germline V and J ends were trimmed by 3 bases and 4 bases, with 15 bases remaining between them. The germline V gene encodes CDR1 SGHRS and CDR2 YFSETQ. No infections or other immune events were documented during collection. The data are from a study of identifying expanded T cells in peripheral blood. The study, taken as a whole, reports: Around 1.2 clones differed between technical replicates, versus 16.4 and 19 over time. Across healthy donors, higher total template counts meant significantly greater two-week count variance.

The source is a person between 18 and 75 years old in good health. This chain joins TRBV5-1 and TRBJ2-3; tentatively, D is TRBD1 (6 bases). The sequenced sample consisted of blood. This CDR3 is CASSSYRDMSDTQYF. CDR3 in DNA: TGCGCCAGCAGCTCCTATCGGGACATGTCAGATACGCAGTATTTT.